Sequencing of this TCR beta chain was carried out in a study of T cell responses to AZD1222 COVID-19 vaccine. Overall study results and limits: Baseline serology detected seropositivity in only six AZD1222 recipients.

As to this clone: Its antigen is unknown.

Data came from immunoSEQ multiplex PCR; TCRdb stores just in-frame clones and leaves some out. The top ten hold approximately 7% of the sample, which has approximately 85,000 clones, roughly 90% seen once. CDR1 and CDR2 from the germline V gene are SGHAT and FQDESV (reference sequence). The CDR3 length is 14 residues. The V end lost 1 base, the J end lost 1 base, and 8 bases lay between the germline ends. The clonotype comes from an adult in good health. J is TRBJ2-7 and V is TRBV11-1, with D uncertain. This specimen consisted of peripheral blood, obtained on day 0 of AZD1222 vaccination. The CDR3 spells CASSLGPLSYEQYF. As DNA, the CDR3 is TGTGCCAGCAGCTTAGGACCTTTATCCTACGAGCAGTACTTC.